This T cell receptor beta chain is from a study of shared clonotypes between healthy human individuals. Turning to the study itself: Per donor, three plates held CD4 naive cells, three held CD4 memory, two held CD8 naive and one held CD8 memory. General study points: Shared clonotypes across all four donors exceeded non-shared ones in generation probability. Only blood was sampled; tissue repertoires likely differ.

Genomic DNA (from each subset) was split evenly across several immunoSEQ plates. Assay used: immunoSEQ multiplex PCR; TCRdb lists only in-frame clones, some missing. Found here are some 2,000,000 clones, around 95% of them singletons; the top ten hold roughly 0.13%. The CDR3 is made up of 16 amino acids. Trimming took 4 bases from V and 3 from J; bases not matched to a gene: 6. The V gene's germline CDR1 is LNHDA and CDR2 SQIVND (reference sequence). On this clone itself: Its antigen is as yet unknown.

The genes are TRBV19 and TRBJ2-3; 11 bases map to TRBD1. Specimen: naive CD4+ T cells sorted from blood. The subset was: CD45RA+ positively selected. This sequence originates from a young man in good health. The CDR3 nucleotides read TGTGCCAGTAGTAGAGGACAGGGGGCATTGACAGATACGCAGTATTTT. Amino acid sequence: CASSRGQGALTDTQYF.